One sample yielded the 5 T cell receptor beta chains listed below, sequenced in a study of blood T cell repertoires in COVID-19. Clones were read by immunoSEQ multiplex PCR, and TCRdb kept only the in-frame ones, dropping some. The repertoire consists of around 65,000 clones, with 82% occurring once and the leading ten covering roughly 39%. The sample taken for sequencing was peripheral blood. Source of these receptors: a human donor in a cohort sampled during active COVID-19.

This chain joins TRBV28 and TRBJ2-5; 8 bases map to TRBD2. Germline values: CDR1 MDHEN, CDR2 SYDVKM. The CDR3 has 15 residues. The J segment lost 1 base and the V segment lost 5 bases, leaving 6 bases of the junction unmatched. In nucleotides, the CDR3 is TGTGCCAGCAGTCCGATAGCGGGGATCCAAGAGACCCAGTACTTC. Its translation: CASSPIAGIQETQYF.

The chain recombines TRBV4-2 with TRBJ1-4; 8 bases agree with TRBD1. The CDR3 is 15 residues long. CDR1 is LGHNA, CDR2 YNFKEQ, per germline. Trimming took 0 bases from V and 8 from J; bases not matched to a gene: 5. For the CDR3, the DNA is TGTGCCAGCAGCCAAGAGCCAGGGGGCTCAGAAAAACTGTTTTTT. Encoded protein: CASSQEPGGSEKLFF.

The chain carries TRBV4-1 and TRBJ1-2; TRBD1 might be the D (5 bases). The CDR3 consists of 13 residues. Per the germline V gene, CDR1 is MGHRA and CDR2 is YSYEKL. V lost 8 bases and J 6 bases, leaving 16 bases between the germline ends. Here the CDR3 DNA reads TGCGCCAGCGAATCCTTCGGGGGGAATGGCTACACCTTC. As protein: CASESFGGNGYTF.

The CDR3: CASSLGQEQETQYF. CDR3 in DNA: TGTGCCAGCTCATTGGGACAGGAGCAAGAGACCCAGTACTTC. The J gene is TRBJ2-5, the V gene TRBV18; 8 bases line up with TRBD1. Germline V gene lookup returns CDR1 KGHSH and CDR2 LQKENI. V was pared by 5 bases and J by 2 bases, with 4 bases of the junction left unmatched. The CDR3 covers 14 residues. The variable domain in full, with the rest retrieved from reference TRBV18 and TRBJ2-5, is NAGVMQNPRHLVRRRGQEARLRCSPMKGHSHVYWYRQLPEEGLKFMVYLQKENIIDESGMPKERFSAEFPKEGPSILRIQQVVRGDSAAYFCASSLGQEQETQYFGPGTRLLVL.

CDR3 protein: CASSVTSGAKTQYF. In DNA form, the CDR3 reads TGTGCCAGCAGCGTAACTAGCGGGGCGAAGACCCAGTACTTC. This sequence joins TRBV9 and TRBJ2-5; TRBD2 aligns across 10 bases. The J segment lost 6 bases and the V segment lost 1 base, leaving 3 bases of the junction unmatched. CDR3 size: 14 residues. CDR1 SGDLS and CDR2 YYNGEE come from the germline V gene.